This note documents a single T cell receptor (beta chain) sequence. It lacks a known antigen. Base-call qualities are not available, and no considerably larger clone is one nucleotide away. Libraries were made using the immunoSEQ multiplex PCR assay. TCR beta CDR3 sequencing was performed on DNA from the cultured, isolated CD4+ T cells. In the paper's pipeline: Non-productive TCR sequences were discarded, and reads were trimmed to the CDR3 region, with only CDR3s of 7 or more amino acids retained. The MANAFEST web app was used to identify antigen-specific clonotypes by comparing expansion in peptide wells with expansion in reference cultures. Positive clones required FDR<0.05 expansion versus reference and all other wells, odds ratio above 5, and frequency above 0.1% in two replicate wells. Cross-reactive clonotypes were defined as significantly expanded in SARS-CoV-2 spike wells and in at least one common cold coronavirus spike condition. Levenshtein distance calculated with the stringdist R package was used to assess CDR3 similarity, and unrooted trees were constructed with ape in R 3.6.1. Here the immuneACCESS table is served through TCRdb, limited to in-frame sequences with V and J called. Missing clones are a known gap in these copies; in checked studies unresolved V genes cover under half, and the rest lacks a known reason. V, J and clone size are taken as reported in that table, and D and trimming were inferred from the DNA itself. Recorded for this sample are 20,000 to 30,000 clones; approximately 70% of them occurred a single time. Of the sample, more than 15% falls within the top ten clones.

CDR1 is given as MNHNY and CDR2 as SVGAGI, both from the germline V gene (reference sequence). From the cysteine through the phenylalanine, the CDR3 covers 14 amino acids. Only the CDR3 DNA stays, 42 bases, in frame from base 1. V loses 6 bases at its end and J loses 1 base; junction bases beyond the gene matches: 2. The data originate from a study of vaccination effects on CD4 cells after COVID-19 (dated by TCRdb to 2022 to 2024). Regarding the study in general: Participants received two doses of either the BNT162b2 or the mRNA-1273 mRNA SARS-CoV-2 vaccine. In two convalescent patients, pre-vaccine samples were collected 16 days and one week ahead of the first dose, 142 and 148 days after COVID-19 diagnosis. In both COVID-19 convalescent patients and infection-naive vaccine recipients, the study compared SARS-CoV-2 spike-specific CD4+ TCR repertoires from before mRNA vaccination with those from after it. A total of roughly 9 COVID-19 convalescent patients and a handful of SARS-CoV-2-naive healthy vaccine recipients were included in the full study. The Oncomine TCR Beta short-read assay on an Illumina iSeq 100 was used to sequence cultures from other donors in the study.

Results and caveats for the whole study, not just this receptor: For convalescent patients, new clones induced by the vaccine made up most of the post-vaccine spike-reactive repertoire, and these new clones were largely distinct from the clones induced by infection. Limitations of the study were the small number of convalescent patients and the absence of early post-infection timepoints. At late post-vaccination timepoints, both infection-induced and vaccine-induced clones showed marked clonal contraction, consistent with waning T cell responses.

In the ViraFEST assay, PBMC were stimulated with viral peptide pools, and antigen-specific CD4+ T cell clonotypes were then identified by expansion using TCR sequencing. After around eleven days of culture, CD4+ T cells were isolated with the EasySep CD4+ T cell isolation kit. Convalescent patients had PCR-confirmed SARS-CoV-2 infection between March and December 2020, before Alpha, Beta and Delta variants emerged in the United States. Some 2 million PBMC per well were cultured in IMDM with around 5.3% human AB serum, 10 IU/ml IL-2 and gentamicin, plus 10 ug/ml peptides. Half of the culture medium was replaced with fresh IL-2-containing medium on days 3 and 7. Unless otherwise noted, each peptide stimulation condition was cultured in triplicate wells. Using Ficoll-Paque Plus gradient centrifugation, PBMC were separated from whole blood and then either used fresh or cryopreserved at -140C. The overlapping peptide pools covered the spike proteins of SARS-CoV-2 as well as those of the common cold coronaviruses HCoV-NL63, HCoV-OC43 and HCoV-229E. The QIAamp micro DNA kit was used to extract genomic DNA from the cultured CD4+ T cells.

This material consisted of CD4+ T cells from PBMCs cultured with SARS-CoV-2 spike peptides, taken before COVID-19 vaccination. The cell subset or site label on this specimen signifies: SARS-CoV-2 spike overlapping peptide pool stimulation. The chain was built from TRBV6-6 and TRBJ2-3, with 9 middle bases fitting TRBD2. This TCR derives from a human donor who had a prior SARS-CoV-2 infection. The DNA sequence reads TGTGCCAGCAGCCGGACTAGCGGCACAGATACGCAGTATTTT. Its amino acids are CASSRTSGTDTQYF.